Listed below are T cell receptor beta chains from one sample, sequenced in a study of T-cell memory formation after mild COVID-19. TCRdb fed the 5' RACE reads into MiXCR, producing one record per CDR3 protein. The table shows 300,000 to 400,000 distinct CDR3 sequences, with 15% to 20% occurring only once. The specimen sequenced was PBMCs or a T cell subset sorted from them (not recorded which). The receptor set was obtained from a man between 18 and 29 years old who had mild COVID-19 (a few samples of this study predate the infection). Cell type and time point are not known. The CDR3 runs from the conserved cysteine through the conserved F or W. D genes are given only for firm matches. Size is omitted from some rows. Given values are once, few, many or a class for expanded clones.

d_gene	len	v_gene	j_gene	abundance	CDR3nt	CDR3aa
.	15	TRBV27	TRBJ2-3	few	TGTGCCAGCAACCCAAAACTAGCAGGCACAGATACGCAGTATTTT	CASNPKLAGTDTQYF
.	15	TRBV2	TRBJ2-5	.	TGTGCCAGCAAGGGCCGAGCACCCCCCCAAGAGACCCAGTACTTC	CASKGRAPPQETQYF
.	14	TRBV6-2/TRBV6-3	TRBJ2-3	few	TGTGCCAGCAGCCCCCTAGAGTCCACAGATACGCAGTATTTT	CASSPLESTDTQYF
.	15	TRBV19	TRBJ2-5	few	TGTGCCAGTAGTATTAGAGGGACCGCGGAGGAGACCCAGTACTTC	CASSIRGTAEETQYF
.	11	TRBV6-6	TRBJ1-1	.	TGTGCCAGCAGCCCCGTAACTGAAGCTTTCTTT	CASSPVTEAFF
.	15	TRBV27	TRBJ2-2	.	TGTGCCAGCAGTCTACAGGGAAGAGTGGCCGGGGAGCTGTTTTTT	CASSLQGRVAGELFF
.	16	TRBV5-1	TRBJ2-1	.	TGCGCCAGCAGCTTGGAGGGACCCCCGGGGATGAATGAGCAGTTCTTC	CASSLEGPPGMNEQFF
TRBD1	17	TRBV29-1	TRBJ2-5	.	TGCAGCGTTACCCCGAGGCCAGGGACAGGGAGGAAAGAGACCCAGTACTTC	CSVTPRPGTGRKETQYF
.	14	TRBV4-3	TRBJ2-7	many	TGCGCCAGCAGCCAAGTTGCAGGGTCCCACGAGCAGTACTTC	CASSQVAGSHEQYF
.	14	TRBV2	TRBJ1-5	few	TGTGCCAGCAGTGCGACAGAAGGCAATCAGCCCCAGCATTTT	CASSATEGNQPQHF
TRBD2	16	TRBV5-6	TRBJ2-1	.	TGTGCCAGCAGGGGGACCGGGACTAGCGGGGTAAATGAGCAGTTCTTC	CASRGTGTSGVNEQFF
.	15	TRBV7-9	TRBJ2-3	.	TGTGCCAGCAGCTTACAGGGGTCAGCGTGGGATACGCAGTATTTT	CASSLQGSAWDTQYF